These 2 T cell receptor beta chains were sequenced from one sample in a study of STAT5B mutations in CD4+ large granular lymphocyte leukemia. Generated by immunoSEQ multiplex PCR, the TCRdb table keeps only in-frame clones and is missing some. The data contain about 35,000 clones, 65% to 70% of them singletons. The sample comprised CD4+ T cells from blood buffy coats. The source is a human donor in good health.

The chain links TRBV2 to TRBJ2-1; TRBD2 aligns across 11 bases. The CDR3 has 19 residues. Trimming took 5 bases from V and 2 from J; bases not matched to a gene: 14. Germline CDR1 SNHLY, CDR2 FYNNEI. In nucleotides, the CDR3 is TGTGCCAGCAGTTCGGGGTTTAGCGGGGGGGCCCGTACCTACAATGAGCAGTTCTTC. It specifies CASSSGFSGGARTYNEQFF.

The chain has TRBV2 and TRBJ2-7; 12 positions match TRBD1. The CDR3 runs 14 residues. Germline trimming cut 6 bases from V and 4 bases from J; bases unmatched to any gene: 4. CDR1 SNHLY and CDR2 FYNNEI come from the germline V gene. CDR3 region: CASRGTGGYYEQYF. Written as DNA, the CDR3 is TGTGCCAGCAGGGGGACAGGGGGCTATTACGAGCAGTACTTC.